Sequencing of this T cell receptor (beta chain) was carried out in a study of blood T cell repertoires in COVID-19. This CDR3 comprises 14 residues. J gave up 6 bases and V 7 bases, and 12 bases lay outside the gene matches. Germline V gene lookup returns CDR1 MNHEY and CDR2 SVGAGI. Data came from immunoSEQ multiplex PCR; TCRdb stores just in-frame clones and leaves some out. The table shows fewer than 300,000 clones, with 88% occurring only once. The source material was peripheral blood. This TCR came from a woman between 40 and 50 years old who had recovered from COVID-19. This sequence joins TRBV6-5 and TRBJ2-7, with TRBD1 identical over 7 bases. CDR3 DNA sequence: TGTGCCAGCAAGCCCCGCAGGGGGTCGGGCGAGCAGTACGTC. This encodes CASKPRRGSGEQYV.